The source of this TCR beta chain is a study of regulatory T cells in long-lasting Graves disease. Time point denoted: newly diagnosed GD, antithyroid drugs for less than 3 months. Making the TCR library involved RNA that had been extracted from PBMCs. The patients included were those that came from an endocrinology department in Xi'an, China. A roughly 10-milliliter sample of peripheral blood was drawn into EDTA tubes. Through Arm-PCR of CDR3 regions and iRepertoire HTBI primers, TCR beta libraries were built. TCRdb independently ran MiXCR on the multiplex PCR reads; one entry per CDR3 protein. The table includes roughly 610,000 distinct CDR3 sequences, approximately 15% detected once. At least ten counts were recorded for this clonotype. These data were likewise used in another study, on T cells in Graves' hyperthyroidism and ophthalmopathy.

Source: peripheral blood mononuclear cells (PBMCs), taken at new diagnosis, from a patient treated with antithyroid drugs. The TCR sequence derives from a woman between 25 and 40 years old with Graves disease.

CDR3 bases: TGTGCCAGCAGCCGGACCTGGTGGACTGAAGCTTTCTTT. Protein sequence: CASSRTWWTEAFF. J is TRBJ1-1 and V is TRBV28; no reliable D call. The CDR3 length is 13 residues. Deletions cut 6 bases from V and 5 bases from J, with 13 bases between. Germline assignment: CDR1 MDHEN and CDR2 SYDVKM.